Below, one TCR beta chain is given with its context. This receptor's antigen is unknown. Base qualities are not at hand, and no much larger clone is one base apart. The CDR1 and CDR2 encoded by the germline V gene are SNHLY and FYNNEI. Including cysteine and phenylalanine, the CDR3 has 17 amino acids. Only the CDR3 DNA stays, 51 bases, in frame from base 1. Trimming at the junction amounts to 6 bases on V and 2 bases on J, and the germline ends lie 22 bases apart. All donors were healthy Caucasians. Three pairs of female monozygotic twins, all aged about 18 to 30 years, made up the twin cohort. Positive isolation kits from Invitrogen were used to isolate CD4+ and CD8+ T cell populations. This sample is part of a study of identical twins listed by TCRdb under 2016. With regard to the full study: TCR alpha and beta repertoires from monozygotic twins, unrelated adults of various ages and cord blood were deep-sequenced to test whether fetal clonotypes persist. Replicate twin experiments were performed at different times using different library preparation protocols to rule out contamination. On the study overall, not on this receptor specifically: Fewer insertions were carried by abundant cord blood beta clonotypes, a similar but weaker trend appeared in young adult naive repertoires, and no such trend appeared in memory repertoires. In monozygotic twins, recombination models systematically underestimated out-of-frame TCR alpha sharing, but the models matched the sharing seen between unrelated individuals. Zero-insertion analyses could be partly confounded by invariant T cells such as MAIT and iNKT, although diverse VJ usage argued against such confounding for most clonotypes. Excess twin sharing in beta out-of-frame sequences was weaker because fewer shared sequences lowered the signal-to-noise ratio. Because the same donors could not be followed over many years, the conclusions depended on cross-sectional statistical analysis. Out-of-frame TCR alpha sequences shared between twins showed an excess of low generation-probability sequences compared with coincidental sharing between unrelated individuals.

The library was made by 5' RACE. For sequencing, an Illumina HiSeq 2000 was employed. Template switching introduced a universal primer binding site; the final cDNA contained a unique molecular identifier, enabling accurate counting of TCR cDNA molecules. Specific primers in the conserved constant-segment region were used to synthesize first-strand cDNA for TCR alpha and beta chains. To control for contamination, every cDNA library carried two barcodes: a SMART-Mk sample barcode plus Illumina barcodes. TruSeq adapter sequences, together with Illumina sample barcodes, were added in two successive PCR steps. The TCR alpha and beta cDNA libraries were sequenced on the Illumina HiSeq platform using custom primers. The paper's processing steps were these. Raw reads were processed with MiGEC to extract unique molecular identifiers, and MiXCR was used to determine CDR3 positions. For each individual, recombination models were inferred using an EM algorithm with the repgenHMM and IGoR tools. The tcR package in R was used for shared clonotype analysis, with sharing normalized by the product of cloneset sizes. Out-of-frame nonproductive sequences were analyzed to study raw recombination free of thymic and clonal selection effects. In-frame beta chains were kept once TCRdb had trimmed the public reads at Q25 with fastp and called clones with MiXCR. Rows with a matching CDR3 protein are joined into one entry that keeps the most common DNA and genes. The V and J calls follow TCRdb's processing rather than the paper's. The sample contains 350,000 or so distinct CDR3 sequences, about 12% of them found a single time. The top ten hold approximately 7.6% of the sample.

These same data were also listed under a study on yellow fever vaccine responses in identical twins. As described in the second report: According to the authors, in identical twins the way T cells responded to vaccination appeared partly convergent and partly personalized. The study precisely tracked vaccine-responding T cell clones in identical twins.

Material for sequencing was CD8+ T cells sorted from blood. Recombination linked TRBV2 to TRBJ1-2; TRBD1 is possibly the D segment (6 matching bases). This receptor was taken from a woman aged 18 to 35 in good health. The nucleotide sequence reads TGTGCCAGCAGCGGACAGTTTGGTTGGCTCGGGAACTATGGCTACACCTTC. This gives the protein CASSGQFGWLGNYGYTF.